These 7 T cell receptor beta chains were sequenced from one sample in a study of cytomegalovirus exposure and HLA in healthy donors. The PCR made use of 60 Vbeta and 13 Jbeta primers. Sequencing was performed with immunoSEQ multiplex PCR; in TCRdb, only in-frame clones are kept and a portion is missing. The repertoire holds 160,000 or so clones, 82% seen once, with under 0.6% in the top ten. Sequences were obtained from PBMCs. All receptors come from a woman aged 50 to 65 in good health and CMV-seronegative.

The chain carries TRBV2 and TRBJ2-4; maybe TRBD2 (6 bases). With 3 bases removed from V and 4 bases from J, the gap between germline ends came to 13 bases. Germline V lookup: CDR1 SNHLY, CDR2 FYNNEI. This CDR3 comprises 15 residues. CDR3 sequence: CASSDLGSGKNIQYF. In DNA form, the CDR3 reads TGTGCCAGCAGTGATTTGGGTAGCGGAAAAAACATTCAGTACTTC.

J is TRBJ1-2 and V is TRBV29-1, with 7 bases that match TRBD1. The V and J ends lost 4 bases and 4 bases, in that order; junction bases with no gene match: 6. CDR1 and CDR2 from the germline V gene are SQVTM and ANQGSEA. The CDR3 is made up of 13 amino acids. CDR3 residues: CSVGTGVFYGYTF. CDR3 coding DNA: TGCAGCGTTGGGACAGGAGTCTTCTATGGCTACACCTTC.

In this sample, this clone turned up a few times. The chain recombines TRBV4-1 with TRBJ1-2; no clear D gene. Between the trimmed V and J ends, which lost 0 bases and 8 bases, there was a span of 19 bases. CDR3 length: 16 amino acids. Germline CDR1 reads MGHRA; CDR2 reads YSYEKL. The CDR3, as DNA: TGCGCCAGCAGCCAAGAAGGAGGATCTAACACACGAGGCTACACCTTC. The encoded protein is CASSQEGGSNTRGYTF.

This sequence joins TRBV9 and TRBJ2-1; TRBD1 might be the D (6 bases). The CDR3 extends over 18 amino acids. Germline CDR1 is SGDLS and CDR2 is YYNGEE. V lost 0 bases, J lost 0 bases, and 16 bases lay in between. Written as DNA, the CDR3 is TGTGCCAGCAGCGTAGCCATTGGAACAGGGAGCTCCTACAATGAGCAGTTCTTC. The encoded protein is CASSVAIGTGSSYNEQFF.

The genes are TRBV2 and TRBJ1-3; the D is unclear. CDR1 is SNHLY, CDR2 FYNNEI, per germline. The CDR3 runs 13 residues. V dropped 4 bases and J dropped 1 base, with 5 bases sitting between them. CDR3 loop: CASSVVSGNTIYF. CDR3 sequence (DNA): TGTGCCAGCAGTGTTGTATCTGGAAACACCATATATTTT.

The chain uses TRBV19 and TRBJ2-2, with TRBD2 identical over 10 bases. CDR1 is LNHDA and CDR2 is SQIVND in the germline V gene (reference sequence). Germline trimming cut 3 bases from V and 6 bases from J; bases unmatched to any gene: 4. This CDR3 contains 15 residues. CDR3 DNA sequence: TGTGCCAGTAGTATCCTAGCGGGAGTCCCCGGGGAGCTGTTTTTT. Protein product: CASSILAGVPGELFF.

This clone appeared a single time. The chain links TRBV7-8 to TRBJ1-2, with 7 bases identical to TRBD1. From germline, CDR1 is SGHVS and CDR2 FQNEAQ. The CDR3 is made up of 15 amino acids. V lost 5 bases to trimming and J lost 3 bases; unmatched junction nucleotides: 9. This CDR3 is CASSQRQGRYYGYTF. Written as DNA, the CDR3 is TGTGCCAGCAGCCAGAGACAGGGCCGATACTATGGCTACACCTTC.